A selection of T cell receptor beta chains follows, all from one sample in a study of T cells in tuberculosis. Sequencing was performed with immunoSEQ multiplex PCR; in TCRdb, only in-frame clones are kept and a portion is missing. Of about 25,000 clones in the sample, approximately 90% were seen once. The material sequenced was PBMCs. These receptor sequences come from a donor aged 10 to 29 with latent tuberculosis or without tuberculosis infection. Some clones in this sample may be carry-over from other donors' samples. CDR3s include the opening cysteine and the closing phenylalanine or tryptophan. The order of the fields is V gene, J gene, clone size, D gene, CDR3 protein, CDR3 DNA. A D gene is named only where the DNA matches it firmly. Not every row has a clone size; where given, it reads once, few, many or a size class.

>TRBV25-1|TRBJ1-5|few|TRBD1
CASSKGPGGGNQPQHF
TGTGCCAGCAGCAAAGGGCCAGGGGGTGGCAATCAGCCCCAGCATTTT
>TRBV5-6|TRBJ1-4|NA|NA
CASRQGLGTNEKLFF
TGTGCCAGCAGGCAGGGGTTGGGTACTAATGAAAAACTGTTTTTT
>TRBV10-3|TRBJ1-1|once|NA
CAISVTGLNTEAFF
TGTGCCATCAGTGTAACAGGCCTGAACACTGAAGCTTTCTTT
>TRBV4-3|TRBJ2-1|NA|NA
CASSQDREPYNEQFF
TGCGCCAGCAGCCAAGATCGGGAGCCCTACAATGAGCAGTTCTTC
>TRBV7-2|TRBJ2-1|few|TRBD2
CASSLVAGANNEQFF
TGTGCCAGCAGCTTAGTAGCGGGGGCCAACAATGAGCAGTTCTTC
>TRBV30|TRBJ1-2|NA|NA
CAWSVHGRQSYTF
TGTGCCTGGAGTGTACATGGTCGACAGAGCTACACCTTC
>TRBV7-2|TRBJ1-2|NA|TRBD1
CASSLVRQGLNYGYTF
TGTGCCAGCAGCTTAGTAAGACAGGGCCTTAACTATGGCTACACCTTC
>TRBV10-1|TRBJ2-7|NA|NA
CASQEAHLFEQYF
TGCGCCAGCCAGGAGGCCCACCTGTTTGAGCAGTACTTC
>TRBV28|TRBJ1-5|once|NA
CASSLRGSGNQPQHF
TGTGCCAGCAGTTTAAGGGGAAGCGGCAATCAGCCCCAGCATTTT
>TRBV7-2|TRBJ2-3|NA|NA
CASSLVGGRRNTQYF
TGTGCCAGCAGCTTAGTGGGGGGTAGGAGGAATACGCAGTATTTT
>TRBV11-2|TRBJ1-2|few|NA
CASSYWTSRGYTF
TGTGCCAGCAGTTACTGGACAAGCCGGGGCTACACCTTC